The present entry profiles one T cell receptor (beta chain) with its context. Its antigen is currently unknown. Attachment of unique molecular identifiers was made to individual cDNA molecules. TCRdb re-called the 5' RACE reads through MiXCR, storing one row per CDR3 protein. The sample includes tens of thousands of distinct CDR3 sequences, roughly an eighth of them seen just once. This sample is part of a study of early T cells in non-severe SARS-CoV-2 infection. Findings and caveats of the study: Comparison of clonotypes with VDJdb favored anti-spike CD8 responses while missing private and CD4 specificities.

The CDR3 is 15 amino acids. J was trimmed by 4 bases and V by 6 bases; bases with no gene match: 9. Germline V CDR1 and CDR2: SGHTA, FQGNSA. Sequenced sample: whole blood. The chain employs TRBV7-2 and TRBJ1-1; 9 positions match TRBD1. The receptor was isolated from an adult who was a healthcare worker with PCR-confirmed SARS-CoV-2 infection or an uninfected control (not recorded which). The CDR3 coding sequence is TGTGCCAGCAGTATCGCCGGGACAGGGCTCACTGAAGCTTTCTTT. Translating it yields CASSIAGTGLTEAFF.